This TCR beta chain is drawn from a study of PD-L1 blockade in urothelial cancer. This CDR3 has 17 residues. Germline assignment: CDR1 MDHEN and CDR2 SYDVKM. The trim removed 5 bases at V and 2 bases at J, leaving 15 bases unmatched. The time point was: peripheral blood 6 weeks after treatment start. Repertoires were generated with immunoSEQ multiplex PCR, while TCRdb's copy carries only in-frame clones and drops some. The data contain roughly 50,000 clones, around 80% of them seen just once; the ten biggest clones take up around 10%. The input for sequencing was PBMCs, taken around atezolizumab (anti-PD-L1) treatment. The chain is built from TRBV28 and TRBJ2-7; 7 positions agree with TRBD2. The clonotype was recovered from a man in his 70s with urothelial cancer. CDR3 nucleotide sequence: TGTGCCAGCAGTCCCTTCGGTTGGCGGACTAGAGCCTACGAGCAGTACTTC. The encoded protein is CASSPFGWRTRAYEQYF.